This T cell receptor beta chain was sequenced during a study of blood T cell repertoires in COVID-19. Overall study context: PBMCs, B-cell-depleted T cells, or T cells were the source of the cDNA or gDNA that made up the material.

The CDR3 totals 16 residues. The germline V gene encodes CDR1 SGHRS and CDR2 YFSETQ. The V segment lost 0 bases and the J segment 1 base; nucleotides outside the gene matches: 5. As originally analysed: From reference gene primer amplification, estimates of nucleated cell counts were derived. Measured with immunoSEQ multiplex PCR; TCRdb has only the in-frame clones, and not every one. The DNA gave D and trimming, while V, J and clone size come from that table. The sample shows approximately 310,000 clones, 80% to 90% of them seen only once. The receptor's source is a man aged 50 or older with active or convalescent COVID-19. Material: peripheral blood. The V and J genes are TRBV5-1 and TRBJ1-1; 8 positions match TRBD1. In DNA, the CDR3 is TGCGCCAGCAGCTTGGGGGCGACAGGGGAGAACACTGAAGCTTTCTTT. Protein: CASSLGATGENTEAFF.